The entry below describes one T cell receptor beta chain. What it recognizes is unknown. This sample is part of a study of T cells in Graves' hyperthyroidism and ophthalmopathy. The study's findings and limits: Blood shared most expanded thyroid clonotypes above 0.001.

TCR beta CDR3 region amplification was performed from RNA transcripts. With the HTBI primer set, the TCR CDR3 went through a first round of RT-PCR. TCRdb processed the multiplex PCR reads anew with MiXCR; each CDR3 protein has one entry. The sample holds approximately 500,000 distinct CDR3 sequences, around 46% seen once. Used for diagnoses were clinical symptoms, serum thyroxine and TRAb, thyroid ultrasound and orbital computed tomography. Germline V CDR1 and CDR2: DFQATT, SNEGSKA (reference sequence). Trimming removed 5 bases from V and 14 bases from J, with 27 bases in between. This CDR3 comprises 14 residues.

The chain uses TRBV20-1 and TRBJ1-1; D uncertain. The origin of this receptor is a woman aged 18 to 35 with Graves' hyperthyroidism. Sequencing was performed on peripheral blood or thyroid tissue (not recorded which). The CDR3 DNA reads as TGCAGTGCTCCACTCTCGGACGGATACAATGAGCAGTTCTTT. The encoded protein is CSAPLSDGYNEQFF.